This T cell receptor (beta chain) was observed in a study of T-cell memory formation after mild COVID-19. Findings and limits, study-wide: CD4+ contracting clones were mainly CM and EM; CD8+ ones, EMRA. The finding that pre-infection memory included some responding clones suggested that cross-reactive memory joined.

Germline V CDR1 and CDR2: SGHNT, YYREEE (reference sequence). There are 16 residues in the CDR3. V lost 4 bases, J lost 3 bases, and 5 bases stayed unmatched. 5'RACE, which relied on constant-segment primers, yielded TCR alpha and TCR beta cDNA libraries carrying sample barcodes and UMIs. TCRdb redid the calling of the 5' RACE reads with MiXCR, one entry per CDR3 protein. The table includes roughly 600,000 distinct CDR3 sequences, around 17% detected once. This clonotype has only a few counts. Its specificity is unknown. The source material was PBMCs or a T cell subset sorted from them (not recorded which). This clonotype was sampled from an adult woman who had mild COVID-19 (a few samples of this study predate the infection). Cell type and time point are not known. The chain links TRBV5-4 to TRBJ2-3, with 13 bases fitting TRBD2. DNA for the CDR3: TGTGCCAGCAGCACCCCGGGACTAGCGGGGACAGATACGCAGTATTTT. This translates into CASSTPGLAGTDTQYF.